The sequence of this T cell receptor beta chain was determined in a study of T cell responses to AZD1222 COVID-19 vaccine. Study as a whole: Recipients boosted at about 4 weeks or about 12 weeks are pooled. Regarding the study as a whole: Distributed over spike, vaccine-associated CD4 TCRs predominated at 160-218 and 743-854. White British donors predominated, females outnumbered males, and clonal diversity was possibly underestimated. A reported finding is that nearly half of spike-specific TCRs target unmutated variant regions.

Details on this clone: As yet, its antigen is unknown.

TCRdb keeps only in-frame clones here, not all; method: immunoSEQ multiplex PCR. The table lists some 120,000 clones, 70% to 90% of them singletons, with approximately 7.5% in the top ten. In germline, CDR1 is LGHNA, CDR2 YSLEER. This CDR3 is built from 14 residues. The V end was cut by 0 bases, the J end by 4 bases, with 9 bases between. This sequence was found in an adult in good health. The J gene is TRBJ1-2, the V gene TRBV4-3, with no clear D. The sample consisted of peripheral blood, taken on day 0 of AZD1222 vaccination. The CDR3 region has the DNA TGCGCCAGCAGCCAAGATCCAGGTCCCTATGGCTACACCTTC. Protein: CASSQDPGPYGYTF.